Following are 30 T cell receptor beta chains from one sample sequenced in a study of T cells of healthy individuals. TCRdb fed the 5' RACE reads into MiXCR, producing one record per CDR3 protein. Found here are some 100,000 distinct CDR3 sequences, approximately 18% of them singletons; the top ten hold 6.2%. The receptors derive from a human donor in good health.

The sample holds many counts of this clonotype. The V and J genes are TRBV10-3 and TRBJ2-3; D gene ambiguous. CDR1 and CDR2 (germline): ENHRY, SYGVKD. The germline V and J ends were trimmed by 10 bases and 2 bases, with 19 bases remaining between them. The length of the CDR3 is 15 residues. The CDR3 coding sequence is TGTGCCACCAGCCCCCAGTTGGCGAACACAGATACGCAGTATTTT. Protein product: CATSPQLANTDTQYF.

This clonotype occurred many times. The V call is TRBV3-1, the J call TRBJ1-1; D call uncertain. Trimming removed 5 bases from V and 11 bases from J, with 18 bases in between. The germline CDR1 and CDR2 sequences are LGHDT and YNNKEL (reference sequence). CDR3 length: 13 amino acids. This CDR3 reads CASSRQGSTGAFF. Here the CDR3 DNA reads TGTGCCAGCAGCAGACAAGGGAGCACTGGGGCTTTCTTT.

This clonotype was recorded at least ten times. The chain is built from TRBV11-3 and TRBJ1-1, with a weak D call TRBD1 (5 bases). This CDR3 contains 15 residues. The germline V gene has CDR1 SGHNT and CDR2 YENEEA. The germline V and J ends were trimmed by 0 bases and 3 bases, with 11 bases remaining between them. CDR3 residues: CASSLEGRADTEAFF. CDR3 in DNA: TGTGCCAGCAGCTTAGAAGGCAGGGCGGACACTGAAGCTTTCTTT.

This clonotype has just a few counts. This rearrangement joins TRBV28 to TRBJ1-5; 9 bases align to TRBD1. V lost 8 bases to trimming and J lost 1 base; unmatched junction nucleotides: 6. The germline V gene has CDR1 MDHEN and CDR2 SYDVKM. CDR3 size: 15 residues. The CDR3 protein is CASRRTGASNQPQHF. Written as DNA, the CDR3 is TGTGCCAGCCGGCGGACAGGGGCCAGCAATCAGCCCCAGCATTTT.

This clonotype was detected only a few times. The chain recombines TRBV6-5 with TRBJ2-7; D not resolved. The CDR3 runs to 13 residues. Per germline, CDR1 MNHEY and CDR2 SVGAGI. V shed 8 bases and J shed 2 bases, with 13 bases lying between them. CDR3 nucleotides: TGTGCCAGCGGTTCACAAGACCCCTACGAGCAGTACTTC. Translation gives CASGSQDPYEQYF.

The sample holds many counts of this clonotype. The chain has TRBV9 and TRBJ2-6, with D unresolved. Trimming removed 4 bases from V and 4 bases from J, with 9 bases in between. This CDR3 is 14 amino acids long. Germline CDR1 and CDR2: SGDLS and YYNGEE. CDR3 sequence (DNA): TGTGCCAGCAGCCGTATGTCCGGGGCCAACGTCCTGACTTTC. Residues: CASSRMSGANVLTF.

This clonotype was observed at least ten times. Here the CDR3 DNA reads TGCAGTGCCGTCGTGGATGGTGCGGTGGTTCAGCCCCAGCATTTT. It encodes CSAVVDGAVVQPQHF. The rearrangement links TRBV20-1 to TRBJ1-5; D is ambiguous. Germline V gene sequence: CDR1 DFQATT, CDR2 SNEGSKA (reference sequence). V shed 6 bases and J shed 6 bases, with 21 bases lying between them. The CDR3 length is 15 residues.

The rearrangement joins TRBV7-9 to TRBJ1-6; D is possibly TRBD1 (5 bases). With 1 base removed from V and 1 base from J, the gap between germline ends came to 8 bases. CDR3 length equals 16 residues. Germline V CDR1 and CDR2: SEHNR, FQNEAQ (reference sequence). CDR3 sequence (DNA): TGTGCCAGCAGCTTAGGCAGGGATTCCTATAATTCACCCCTCCACTTT. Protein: CASSLGRDSYNSPLHF.

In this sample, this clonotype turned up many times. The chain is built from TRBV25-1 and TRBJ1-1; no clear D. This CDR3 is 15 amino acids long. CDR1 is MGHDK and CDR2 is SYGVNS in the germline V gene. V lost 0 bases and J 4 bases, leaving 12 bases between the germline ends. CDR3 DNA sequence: TGTGCCAGCAGTGAATATCAGGCGGGAAGCACTGAAGCTTTCTTT. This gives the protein CASSEYQAGSTEAFF.

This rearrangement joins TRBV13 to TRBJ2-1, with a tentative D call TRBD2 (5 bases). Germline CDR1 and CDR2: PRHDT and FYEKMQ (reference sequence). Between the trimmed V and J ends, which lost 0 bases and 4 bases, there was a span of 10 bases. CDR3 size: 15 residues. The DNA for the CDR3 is TGTGCCAGCAGCTTAGGCTGGGGAGTGTACAATGAGCAGTTCTTC. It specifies CASSLGWGVYNEQFF. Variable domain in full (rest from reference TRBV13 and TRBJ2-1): AAGVIQSPRHLIKEKRETATLKCYPIPRHDTVYWYQQGPGQDPQFLISFYEKMQSDKGSIPDRFSAQQFSDYHSELNMSSLELGDSALYFCASSLGWGVYNEQFFGPGTRLTVL.

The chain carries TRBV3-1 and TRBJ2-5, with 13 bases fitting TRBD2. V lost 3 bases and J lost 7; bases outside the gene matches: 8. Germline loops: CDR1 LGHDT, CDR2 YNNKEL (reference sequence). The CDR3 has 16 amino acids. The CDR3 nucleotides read TGTGCCAGCAGCCATGGACTAGCGGGGGCCGCCGGGACCCAGTACTTC. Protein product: CASSHGLAGAAGTQYF.

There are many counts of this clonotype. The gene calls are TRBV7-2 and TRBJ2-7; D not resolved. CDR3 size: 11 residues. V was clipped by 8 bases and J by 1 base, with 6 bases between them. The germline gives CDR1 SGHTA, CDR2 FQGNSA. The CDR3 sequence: CASQESYEQYF. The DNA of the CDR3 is TGTGCCAGCCAGGAATCCTACGAGCAGTACTTC.

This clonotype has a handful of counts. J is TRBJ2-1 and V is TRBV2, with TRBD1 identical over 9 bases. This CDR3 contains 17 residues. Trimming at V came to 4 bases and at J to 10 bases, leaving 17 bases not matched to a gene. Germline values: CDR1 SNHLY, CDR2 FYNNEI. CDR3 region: CASSALRGQGNIWEQFF. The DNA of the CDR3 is TGTGCCAGCAGTGCGCTCCGGGGACAGGGTAATATTTGGGAGCAGTTCTTC.

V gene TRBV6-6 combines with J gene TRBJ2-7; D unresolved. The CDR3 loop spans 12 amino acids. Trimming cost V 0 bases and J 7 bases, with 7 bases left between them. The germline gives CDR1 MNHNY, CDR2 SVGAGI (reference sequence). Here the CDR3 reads CASSYSNREQYF. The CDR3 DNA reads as TGTGCCAGCAGTTACTCGAATAGGGAGCAGTACTTC.

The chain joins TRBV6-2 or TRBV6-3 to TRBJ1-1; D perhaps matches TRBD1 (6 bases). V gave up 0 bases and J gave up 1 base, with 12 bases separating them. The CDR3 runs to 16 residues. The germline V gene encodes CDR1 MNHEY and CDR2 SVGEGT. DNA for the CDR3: TGTGCCAGCAGTTACTCACAGGGAAAGGAGAACACTGAAGCTTTCTTT. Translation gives CASSYSQGKENTEAFF.

CDR3 sequence: CASSQDFSGVVSYNEQFF. In DNA form, the CDR3 reads TGTGCCAGCAGCCAAGATTTTTCGGGGGTGGTTTCCTACAATGAGCAGTTCTTC. V usage is TRBV3-1 and J usage is TRBJ2-1, with a tentative D call TRBD2 (6 bases). V was pared by 0 bases and J by 1 base, with 16 bases between. The germline CDR1 and CDR2 sequences are LGHDT and YNNKEL (reference sequence). This CDR3 spans 18 amino acids.

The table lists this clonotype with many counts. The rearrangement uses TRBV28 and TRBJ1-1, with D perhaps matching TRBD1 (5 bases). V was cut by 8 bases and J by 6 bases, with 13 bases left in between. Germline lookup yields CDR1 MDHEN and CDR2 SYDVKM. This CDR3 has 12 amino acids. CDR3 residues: CASGGIVAEAFF. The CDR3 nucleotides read TGTGCCAGCGGGGGTATTGTGGCTGAAGCTTTCTTT.

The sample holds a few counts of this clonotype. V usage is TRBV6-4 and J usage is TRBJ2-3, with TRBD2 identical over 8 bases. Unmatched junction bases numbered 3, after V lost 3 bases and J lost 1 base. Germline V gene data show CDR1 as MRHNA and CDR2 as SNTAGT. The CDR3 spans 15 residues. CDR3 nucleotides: TGTGCCAGCAGTGAGCGAGCGGGGGGCACAGATACGCAGTATTTT. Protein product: CASSERAGGTDTQYF.

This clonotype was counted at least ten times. CDR3 DNA: TGCAGCGTTGAAGTTGGGGGCTTGAACACTGAAGCTTTCTTT. This encodes CSVEVGGLNTEAFF. The chain uses TRBV29-1 and TRBJ1-1; the D gene is possibly TRBD1 (6 bases). The CDR3 runs to 14 residues. V was shortened by 1 base and J by 0 bases, with 9 bases between the two germline ends. In germline, CDR1 is SQVTM, CDR2 ANQGSEA.

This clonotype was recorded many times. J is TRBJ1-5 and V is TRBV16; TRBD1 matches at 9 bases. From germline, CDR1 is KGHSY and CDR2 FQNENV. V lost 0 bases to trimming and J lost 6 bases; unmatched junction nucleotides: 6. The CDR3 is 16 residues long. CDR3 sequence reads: CASSQSDWTGVQPQHF. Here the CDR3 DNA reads TGTGCCAGCAGCCAATCGGATTGGACAGGGGTTCAGCCCCAGCATTTT.

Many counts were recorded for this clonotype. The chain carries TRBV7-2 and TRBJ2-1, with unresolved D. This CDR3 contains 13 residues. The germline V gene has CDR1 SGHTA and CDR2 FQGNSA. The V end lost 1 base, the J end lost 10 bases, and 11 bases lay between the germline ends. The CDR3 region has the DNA TGTGCCAGCAGCTTAGGGTCACCCTTCGAGCAGTTCTTC. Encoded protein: CASSLGSPFEQFF.

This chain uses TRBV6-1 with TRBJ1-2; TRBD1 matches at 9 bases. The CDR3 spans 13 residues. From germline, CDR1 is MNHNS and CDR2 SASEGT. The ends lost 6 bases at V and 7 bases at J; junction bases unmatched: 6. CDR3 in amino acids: CASSETGGRGYTF. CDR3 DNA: TGTGCCAGCAGCGAGACAGGGGGTCGTGGCTACACCTTC.

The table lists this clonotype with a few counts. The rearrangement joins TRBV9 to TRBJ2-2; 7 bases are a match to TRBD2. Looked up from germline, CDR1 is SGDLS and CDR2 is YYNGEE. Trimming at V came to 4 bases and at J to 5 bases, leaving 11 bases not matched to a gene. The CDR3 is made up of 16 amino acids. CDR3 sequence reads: CASSSPGLSVTGELFF. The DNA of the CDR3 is TGTGCCAGCAGCTCACCGGGACTATCGGTAACCGGGGAGCTGTTTTTT.

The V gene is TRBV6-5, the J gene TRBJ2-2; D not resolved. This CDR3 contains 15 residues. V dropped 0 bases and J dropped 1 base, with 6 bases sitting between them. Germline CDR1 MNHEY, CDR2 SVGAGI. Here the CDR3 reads CASSYSILNTGELFF. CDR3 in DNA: TGTGCCAGCAGTTACTCTATTTTGAACACCGGGGAGCTGTTTTTT.

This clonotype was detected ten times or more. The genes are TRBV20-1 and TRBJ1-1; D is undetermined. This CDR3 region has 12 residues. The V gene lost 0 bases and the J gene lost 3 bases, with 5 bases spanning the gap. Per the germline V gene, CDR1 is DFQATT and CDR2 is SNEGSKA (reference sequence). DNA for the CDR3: TGCAGTGCTAGAGATATTGACACTGAAGCTTTCTTT. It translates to CSARDIDTEAFF.

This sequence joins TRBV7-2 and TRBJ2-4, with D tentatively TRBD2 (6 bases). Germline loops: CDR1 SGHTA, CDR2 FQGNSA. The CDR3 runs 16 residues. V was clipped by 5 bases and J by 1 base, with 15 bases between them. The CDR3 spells CASSRMLAAAKNIQYF. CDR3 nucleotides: TGTGCCAGCAGCCGAATGTTAGCGGCTGCCAAAAACATTCAGTACTTC.

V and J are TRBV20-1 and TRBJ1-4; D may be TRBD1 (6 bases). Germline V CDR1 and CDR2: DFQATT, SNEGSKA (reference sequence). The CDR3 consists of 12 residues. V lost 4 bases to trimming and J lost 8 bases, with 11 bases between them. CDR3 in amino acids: CSATWGHEKLFF. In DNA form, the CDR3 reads TGCAGTGCTACCTGGGGGCACGAAAAACTGTTTTTT.

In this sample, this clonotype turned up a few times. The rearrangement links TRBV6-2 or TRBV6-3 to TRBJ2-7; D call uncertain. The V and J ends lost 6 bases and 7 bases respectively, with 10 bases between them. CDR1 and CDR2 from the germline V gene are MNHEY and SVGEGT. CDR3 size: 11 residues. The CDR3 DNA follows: TGTGCCAGCAGGACGGTAGGGGAGCAGTACTTC. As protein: CASRTVGEQYF.

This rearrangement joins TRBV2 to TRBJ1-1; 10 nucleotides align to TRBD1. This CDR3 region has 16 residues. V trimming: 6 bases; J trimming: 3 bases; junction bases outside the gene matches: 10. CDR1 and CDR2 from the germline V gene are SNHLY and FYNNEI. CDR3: CASSALTGGPYTEAFF. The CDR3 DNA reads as TGTGCCAGCAGCGCCCTGACAGGGGGCCCGTACACTGAAGCTTTCTTT.

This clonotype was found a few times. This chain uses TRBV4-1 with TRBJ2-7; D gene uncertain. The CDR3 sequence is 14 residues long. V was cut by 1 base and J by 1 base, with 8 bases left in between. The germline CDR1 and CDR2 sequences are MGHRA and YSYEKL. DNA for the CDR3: TGCGCCAGCAGCCAAGGGGTGGGATCCTACGAGCAGTACTTC. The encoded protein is CASSQGVGSYEQYF.